The 15 T cell receptor beta chains in this list originate from one sample, sequenced in a study of siplizumab effects on memory and regulatory T cells. Generated by immunoSEQ multiplex PCR, the TCRdb table keeps only in-frame clones and is missing some. The sample carries some 99,000 clones, about 91% recorded once. The specimen sequenced was Tregs sorted from blood. Receptor source: a human donor in good health.

This rearrangement joins TRBV7-8 to TRBJ1-5, with unresolved D. Trimming removed 5 bases at V and 6 bases at J, with 20 bases between. The CDR3 totals 16 residues. Germline CDR1 and CDR2: SGHVS and FQNEAQ. The CDR3: CASSRTETGRGQPQHF. The DNA for the CDR3 is TGTGCCAGCAGCCGAACCGAGACCGGGCGGGGTCAGCCCCAGCATTTT.

The chain employs TRBV5-1 and TRBJ1-5; 7 positions agree with TRBD1. J lost 4 bases, V lost 4 bases, and 2 bases had no gene match. This CDR3 region has 13 residues. The germline V gene encodes CDR1 SGHRS and CDR2 YFSETQ. Here the CDR3 DNA reads TGCGCCAGCAGCGAACAGGGGAATCAGCCCCAGCATTTT. This translates into CASSEQGNQPQHF.

The V call is TRBV5-4, the J call TRBJ1-1; D may be TRBD1 (5 bases). V dropped 6 bases and J dropped 3 bases, with 12 bases sitting between them. The CDR3 consists of 13 residues. Germline CDR1 is SGHNT and CDR2 is YYREEE (reference sequence). For the CDR3, the DNA is TGTGCCAGCATCTACAAGGGGTACACTGAAGCTTTCTTT. Amino acid sequence: CASIYKGYTEAFF.

V usage is TRBV6-6 and J usage is TRBJ1-1; D is uncertain. CDR3 length: 14 residues. The germline V gene encodes CDR1 MNHNY and CDR2 SVGAGI (reference sequence). V gave up 5 bases and J gave up 1 base, with 11 bases separating them. The CDR3 DNA follows: TGTGCCAGCAGTGCAACCCGGGGGAACACTGAAGCTTTCTTT. It translates to CASSATRGNTEAFF.

This chain links TRBV6-5 with TRBJ2-1; D uncertain. V was cut by 6 bases and J by 4 bases, with 10 bases left in between. Germline loops: CDR1 MNHEY, CDR2 SVGAGI. The CDR3 totals 13 residues. The CDR3 protein is CASRFQVYNEQFF. The DNA of the CDR3 is TGTGCCAGCAGATTCCAAGTTTACAATGAGCAGTTCTTC.

This clone was seen a single time. The chain joins TRBV19 to TRBJ1-1; D is uncertain. The CDR3 runs 11 residues. In germline, CDR1 is LNHDA, CDR2 SQIVND (reference sequence). V dropped 2 bases and J dropped 5 bases, with 3 bases sitting between them. This CDR3 reads CASSIFTEAFF. The CDR3, as DNA: TGTGCCAGTAGTATATTTACTGAAGCTTTCTTT.

This clone occurred a few times. V is TRBV23-1 and J is TRBJ1-1; D unclear. TRBV23-1 is labeled an ORF, and its function is uncertain. The CDR3 consists of 11 residues. V was clipped by 6 bases and J by 1 base, with 3 bases between them. The chain's CDR3 is CASRANTEAFF. CDR3 DNA sequence: TGCGCCAGCAGGGCGAACACTGAAGCTTTCTTT.

This chain joins TRBV7-8 and TRBJ1-6; no reliable D call. Germline CDR1 reads SGHVS; CDR2 reads FQNEAQ. CDR3 length: 13 amino acids. The V and J ends lost 6 bases and 8 bases respectively, with 11 bases between them. The CDR3 region has the DNA TGTGCCAGCAGTCCCATACTGGATTCACCCCTCCACTTT. It yields the protein CASSPILDSPLHF. Full variable domain (rest looked up from reference TRBV7-8 and TRBJ1-6): GAGVSQSPRYKVAKRGQDVALRCDPISGHVSLFWYQQALGQGPEFLTYFQNEAQLDKSGLPSDRFFAERPEGSVSTLKIQRTQQEDSAVYLCASSPILDSPLHFGNGTRLTVT.

The J gene is TRBJ1-3, the V gene TRBV4-1; TRBD1 matches at 9 bases. The J segment lost 4 bases and the V segment lost 4 bases, leaving 11 bases of the junction unmatched. Per germline, CDR1 MGHRA and CDR2 YSYEKL. The CDR3 runs to 17 residues. The CDR3 protein is CASSLSRDRGTGNTIYF. The CDR3 DNA follows: TGCGCCAGCAGCCTCTCGAGAGACAGGGGGACAGGAAACACCATATATTTT.

The chain carries TRBV6-1 and TRBJ1-1, with 7 bases matching TRBD1. Germline V gene lookup returns CDR1 MNHNS and CDR2 SASEGT. The CDR3 is 15 amino acids. V dropped 7 bases and J dropped 4; count of bases not matched to a gene: 12. Here the CDR3 DNA reads TGTGCCAGCATTACCCCTGGGACAGTTGTCACTGAAGCTTTCTTT. Its translation is CASITPGTVVTEAFF.

The chain carries TRBV10-3 and TRBJ2-1; possibly TRBD1 for D (5 bases). Trimming removed 4 bases from V and 9 bases from J, with 10 bases in between. Per the germline V gene, CDR1 is ENHRY and CDR2 is SYGVKD. The CDR3 totals 12 residues. CDR3 protein: CAISVSGFEQFF. The CDR3 region has the DNA TGTGCCATCAGTGTTTCAGGGTTTGAGCAGTTCTTC.

This clone was seen just once. This rearrangement joins TRBV7-9 to TRBJ2-5, with 10 bases aligning to TRBD2. This CDR3 contains 15 residues. Germline V CDR1 and CDR2: SEHNR, FQNEAQ (reference sequence). The V and J ends lost 4 bases and 5 bases, in that order; junction bases with no gene match: 7. The CDR3 bases are TGTGCCAGCAGCTGGGTAGCGGGGGGTCGGGAGACCCAGTACTTC. Encoded protein: CASSWVAGGRETQYF.

The chain is built from TRBV18 and TRBJ1-1; no clear D gene. The CDR3 runs 15 residues. Germline V gene data show CDR1 as KGHSH and CDR2 as LQKENI. V gave up 2 bases and J gave up 1 base, with 11 bases separating them. The CDR3 sequence: CASSPSSPSNTEAFF. CDR3 nucleotide sequence: TGTGCCAGCTCACCATCGAGCCCCTCGAACACTGAAGCTTTCTTT.

The V call is TRBV2, the J call TRBJ2-3; D gene ambiguous. From germline, CDR1 is SNHLY and CDR2 FYNNEI. The CDR3 contains 15 residues. Deletions cut 2 bases from V and 5 bases from J, with 14 bases between. The CDR3 nucleotides read TGTGCCAGCAGTGAATGGGCCTCCGACGGAGATACGCAGTATTTT. This sequence encodes CASSEWASDGDTQYF.

As concerns this clone: Other nucleotide sequences from this sample produce the same CDR3. The V call is TRBV9, the J call TRBJ1-2, with D uncertain. Germline assignment: CDR1 SGDLS and CDR2 YYNGEE. The germline V and J ends were trimmed by 0 bases and 4 bases, with 10 bases remaining between them. The CDR3 contains 14 residues. The CDR3 region is CASSVEVGPYGYTF. The CDR3 DNA sequence: TGTGCCAGCAGCGTAGAGGTCGGTCCCTATGGCTACACCTTC.